This T cell receptor beta chain originates from a study of CD4 T cells in relation to SARS-CoV-2 and coronaviruses. Here immunoSEQ multiplex PCR was the method, and the copy in TCRdb shows in-frame clones only, minus some. Among 29,000 or so clones, 60% to 85% were seen once, and the ten largest hold more than 20%. Before the COVID-19 pandemic, during about 2011-2019, CD4+ T cells were taken from unexposed donors. After approximately 10 days of culture, CD4+ T cells were isolated. Regarding this clone: Antigen specificity is unknown.

Trimming cost V 4 bases and J 5 bases, with 14 bases left between them. Per the germline V gene, CDR1 is ENHRY and CDR2 is SYGVKD. The CDR3 runs to 15 residues. This receptor was taken from a human donor in good health. The gene calls are TRBV10-3 and TRBJ2-2, with D perhaps matching TRBD1 (6 bases). Sequenced sample: CD4+ T cells from PBMCs, cultured in vitro. The CDR3 DNA sequence: TGTGCCATCAGTGTAAGACAGGCAGAGACCGGGGAGCTGTTTTTT. Amino acids: CAISVRQAETGELFF.